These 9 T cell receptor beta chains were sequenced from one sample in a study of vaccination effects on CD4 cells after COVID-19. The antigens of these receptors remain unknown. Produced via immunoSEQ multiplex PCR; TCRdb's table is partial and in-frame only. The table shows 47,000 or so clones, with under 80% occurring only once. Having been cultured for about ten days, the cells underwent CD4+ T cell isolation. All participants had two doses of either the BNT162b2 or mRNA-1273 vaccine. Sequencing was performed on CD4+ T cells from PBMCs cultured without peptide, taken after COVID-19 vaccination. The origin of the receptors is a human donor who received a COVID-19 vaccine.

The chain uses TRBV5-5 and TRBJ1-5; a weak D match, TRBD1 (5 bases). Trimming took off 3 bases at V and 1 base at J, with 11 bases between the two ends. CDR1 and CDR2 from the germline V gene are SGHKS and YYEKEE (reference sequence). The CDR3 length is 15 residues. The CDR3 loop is CASSWGGASNQPQHF. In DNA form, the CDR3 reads TGTGCCAGCAGCTGGGGAGGGGCCAGCAATCAGCCCCAGCATTTT.

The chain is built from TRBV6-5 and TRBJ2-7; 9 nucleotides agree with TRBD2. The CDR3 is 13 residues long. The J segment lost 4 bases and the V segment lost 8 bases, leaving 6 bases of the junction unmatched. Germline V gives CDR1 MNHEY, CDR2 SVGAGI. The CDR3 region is CASRTSAAYEQYF. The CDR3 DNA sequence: TGTGCCAGCCGGACTAGCGCAGCATACGAGCAGTACTTC.

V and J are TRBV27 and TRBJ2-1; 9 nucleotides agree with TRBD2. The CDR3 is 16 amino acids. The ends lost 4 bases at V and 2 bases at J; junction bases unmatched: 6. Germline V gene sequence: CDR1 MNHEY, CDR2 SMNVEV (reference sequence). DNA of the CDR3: TGTGCCAGCAGTTCCCCTAGCGGGACTGCCTACAATGAGCAGTTCTTC. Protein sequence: CASSSPSGTAYNEQFF.

CDR3 DNA sequence: TGCGCCAGCAGCTTGGCCGCCCAAACCGGGACTAGCGGGAAAACGGCAGATACGCAGTATTTT. Translating gives CASSLAAQTGTSGKTADTQYF. The chain joins TRBV5-1 to TRBJ2-3, with 13 positions matching TRBD2. The CDR3 has 21 residues. J was trimmed by 4 bases and V by 0 bases; bases with no gene match: 17. CDR1 SGHRS and CDR2 YFSETQ come from the germline V gene.

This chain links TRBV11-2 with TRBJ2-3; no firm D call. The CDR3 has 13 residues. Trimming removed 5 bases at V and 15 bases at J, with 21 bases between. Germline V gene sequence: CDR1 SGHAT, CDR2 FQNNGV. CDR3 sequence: CASSPGVGTGPYF. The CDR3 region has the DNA TGTGCCAGCAGCCCGGGTGTGGGTACGGGCCCTTATTTT.

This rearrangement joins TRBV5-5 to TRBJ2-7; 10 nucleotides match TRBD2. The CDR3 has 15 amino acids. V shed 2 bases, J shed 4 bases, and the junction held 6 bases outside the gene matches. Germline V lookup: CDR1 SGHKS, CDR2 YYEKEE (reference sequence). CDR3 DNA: TGTGCCAGCAGCTTAGCGGGGGGGCCGCGGTACGAGCAGTACTTC. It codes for CASSLAGGPRYEQYF.

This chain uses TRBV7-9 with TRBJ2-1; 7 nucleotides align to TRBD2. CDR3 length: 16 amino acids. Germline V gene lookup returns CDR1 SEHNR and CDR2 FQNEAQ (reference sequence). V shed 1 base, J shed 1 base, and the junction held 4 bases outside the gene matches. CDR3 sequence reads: CASSLVGGSSYNEQFF. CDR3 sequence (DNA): TGTGCCAGCAGCTTAGTTGGCGGGAGTTCCTACAATGAGCAGTTCTTC.

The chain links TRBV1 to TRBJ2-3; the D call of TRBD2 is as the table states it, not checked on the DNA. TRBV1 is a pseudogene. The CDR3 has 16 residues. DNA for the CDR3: TGCACCAGCAGCCCTCAGACTAGCGGCGAGTCAGATACGCAGTATTTT. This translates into CTSSPQTSGESDTQYF.

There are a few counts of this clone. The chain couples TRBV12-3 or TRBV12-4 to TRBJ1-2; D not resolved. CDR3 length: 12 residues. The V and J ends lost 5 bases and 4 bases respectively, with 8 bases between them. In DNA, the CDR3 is TGTGCCAGCAGTGGATCGATCTATGGCTACACCTTC. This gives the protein CASSGSIYGYTF.